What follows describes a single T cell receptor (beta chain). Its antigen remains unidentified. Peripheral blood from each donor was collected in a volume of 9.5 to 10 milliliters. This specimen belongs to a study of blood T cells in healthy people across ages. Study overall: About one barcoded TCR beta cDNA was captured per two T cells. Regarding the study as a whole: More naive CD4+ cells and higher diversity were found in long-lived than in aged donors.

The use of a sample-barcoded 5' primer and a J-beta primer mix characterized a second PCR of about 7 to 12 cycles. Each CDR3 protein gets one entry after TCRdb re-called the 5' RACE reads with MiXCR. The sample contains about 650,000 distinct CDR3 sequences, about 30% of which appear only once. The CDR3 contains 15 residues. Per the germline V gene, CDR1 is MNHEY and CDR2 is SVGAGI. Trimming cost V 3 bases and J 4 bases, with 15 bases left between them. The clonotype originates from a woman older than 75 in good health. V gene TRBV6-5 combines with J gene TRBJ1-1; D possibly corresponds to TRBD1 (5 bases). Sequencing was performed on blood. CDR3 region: CASSYVGGAGTEAFF. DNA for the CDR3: TGTGCCAGCAGTTATGTGGGAGGGGCCGGCACTGAAGCTTTCTTT.